The entry below gives a single T cell receptor beta chain sequence along with its context. The table lists this clone with a few counts. It lacks a known antigen. Within one base of it there is no much larger clone, and no base qualities were kept. The sample originates from a study of blood T cell repertoires in COVID-19 (dated by TCRdb to 2020 to 2022). In terms of the full investigation: Samples covering the acute and convalescent phases of COVID-19 were provided by collaborators in the United States, Italy and Spain. The prospective study material was composed of cDNA or gDNA derived from T cells, B-cell-depleted T cells, or PBMCs. Deeply sampled blood TCRbeta repertoires from subjects exposed to, actively infected with, or recovered from COVID-19 were included in the dataset. The repertoires were released in a freely available public database intended as a resource for research on the immune response to SARS-CoV-2. Samples were obtained from the ongoing ImmuneRACE study (first 160 participants) and from some 1,300 subjects provided by 6 global collaborators. Nearly every sample came with metadata listing a de-identified subject ID, COVID-19 status, age in years and sex. Where HLA class I and class II types were available, the types were taken from metadata supplied by the sample provider, not from assay-based typing. What the work shows at the level of the full study, not this receptor alone: The quantity of clinical and demographic metadata differed by source and by participant and was supplied without curation.

Participants in the prospective study were aged about 18 to 90 years, lived in about two dozen United States geographic areas, and enrolled through a virtual design. To assign participants to cohorts, the prospective study relied on clinical history that participants themselves reported in a screening survey and a study questionnaire. ImmuneRACE Cohort 3 recovered participants were defined by two consecutive negative NP/OP PCR tests, healthcare professional clearance, or symptom resolution. In the prospective study, mobile phlebotomists collected whole blood, serum and a nasopharyngeal or oropharyngeal swab from each participant. Prospective study participants could optionally give additional blood draws and questionnaires over a roughly 2-month period. Blood samples from the prospective study were shipped frozen or at room temperature prior to DNA extraction. TCRbeta CDR3 regions were amplified from genomic DNA using the immunoSEQ Assay, a bias-controlled multiplex PCR. The source study handled its data this way. The number of nucleated cells in each sample was estimated from the amplification of reference gene primers within the assay. To quantify the absolute abundance of each unique TCRbeta CDR3 rearrangement, sequence reads were collapsed and filtered. For each sample, productive Simpson clonality was calculated as the square root of Simpson's diversity index across productive rearrangements. TCRdb re-hosts the immuneACCESS table, in-frame sequences only. Its copies lack some clones; in the studies checked, an unresolved V gene accounts for under half of them, and the cause for the rest is not known. That table furnishes V, J and clone size, whereas the DNA furnished D and trimming. The sample contains 200,000 to 250,000 clones, over 65% of them found a single time. The ten most abundant clones make up under 3.5% of the sample.

The CDR3 sequence holds 13 residues, the cysteine and phenylalanine included. The read is trimmed to its CDR3 DNA, 39 bases read in frame from base 1. CDR1 and CDR2, per the germline V gene, are SGHDN and FVKESK. V is reduced by 1 base and J by 6 bases, leaving a spacing of 7 bases between them. Sequencing was carried out using PBMCs or T cells enriched from blood (not recorded which). This clonotype originated in a woman in her fifties or sixties who had recovered from COVID-19. Recombination connected TRBV14 to TRBJ1-5; no D gene can be assigned with confidence. The encoded CDR3 is CASSQGQIQPQHF. The bases read TGTGCCAGCAGCCAAGGACAAATTCAGCCCCAGCATTTT.